This T cell receptor (beta chain) was documented in a study of blood T cell repertoires in COVID-19. Looking at the study overall: T cells, B-cell-depleted T cells, or PBMCs supplied cDNA or gDNA.

Libraries were prepared by immunoSEQ multiplex PCR; TCRdb keeps only in-frame clonotypes and omits some of them. Of under 200,000 clones listed, 80% to 90% are singletons. The sequenced sample was peripheral blood. This TCR came from a man younger than 45 with active or convalescent COVID-19.

The CDR3 nucleotides are TGTGCCAGCAGTGAATCGGCCAGGCGCCATACGCAGTATTTT. Protein sequence: CASSESARRHTQYF. The chain joins TRBV25-1 to TRBJ2-3, with unresolved D. The V end lost 1 base, the J end lost 7 bases, and 12 bases lay between the germline ends. Germline CDR1 is MGHDK and CDR2 is SYGVNS. The CDR3 loop spans 14 amino acids.